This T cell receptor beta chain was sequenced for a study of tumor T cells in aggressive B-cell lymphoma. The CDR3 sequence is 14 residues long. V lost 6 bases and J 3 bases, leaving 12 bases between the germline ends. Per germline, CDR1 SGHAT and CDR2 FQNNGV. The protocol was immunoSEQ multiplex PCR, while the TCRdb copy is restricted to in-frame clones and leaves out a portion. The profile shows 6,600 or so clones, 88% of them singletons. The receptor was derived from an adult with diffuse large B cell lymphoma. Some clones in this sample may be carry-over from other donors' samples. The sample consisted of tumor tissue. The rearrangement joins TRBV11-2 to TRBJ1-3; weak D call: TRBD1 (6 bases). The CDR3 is CASSGGWGGNTIYF. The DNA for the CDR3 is TGTGCCAGCAGTGGGGGCTGGGGTGGAAACACCATATATTTT. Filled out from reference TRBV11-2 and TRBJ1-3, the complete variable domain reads EAGVAQSPRYKIIEKRQSVAFWCNPISGHATLYWYQQILGQGPKLLIQFQNNGVVDDSQLPKDRFSAERLKGVDSTLKIQPAKLEDSAVYLCASSGGWGGNTIYFGEGSWLTVV.